Presented here are 5 T cell receptor beta chains from one specimen sequenced in a study of T cells after yellow fever vaccination. A single record per CDR3 protein comes from TCRdb applying MiXCR to the 5' RACE reads. The sample contains 200,000 to 300,000 distinct CDR3 sequences, 3.6% of which appear only once. The sample here was PBMCs, taken 15 days after the yellow fever booster vaccination. These receptors were taken from a young man who received the YFV17D yellow fever vaccine.

This clonotype has a count of ten or more. The chain links TRBV27 to TRBJ1-4; D is ambiguous. With 3 bases removed from V and 0 bases from J, the gap between germline ends came to 8 bases. Germline V gene lookup returns CDR1 MNHEY and CDR2 SMNVEV (reference sequence). The CDR3 covers 15 residues. The DNA of the CDR3 is TGTGCCAGCAGTTTCGTGGGGACAACTAATGAAAAACTGTTTTTT. The encoded protein is CASSFVGTTNEKLFF.

This clonotype occurred many times. J is TRBJ2-1 and V is TRBV11-2, with a weak D call TRBD2 (6 bases). The V gene's germline CDR1 is SGHAT and CDR2 FQNNGV. This CDR3 comprises 15 residues. V lost 1 base and J lost 5, with 12 bases in between. The CDR3 loop reads CASSLGTSPHNEQFF. The CDR3 coding sequence is TGTGCCAGCAGCTTAGGCACTAGCCCCCACAATGAGCAGTTCTTC.

This clonotype was observed many times. The rearrangement uses TRBV12-3 or TRBV12-4 and TRBJ2-1; D gene ambiguous. The CDR3 has 10 amino acids. V was clipped by 5 bases and J by 8 bases, with 4 bases between them. CDR3 loop: CASSQYEQFF. DNA for the CDR3: TGTGCCAGCAGTCAATATGAGCAGTTCTTC.

The sample holds many counts of this clonotype. CDR3 in DNA: TGTGCCAGCAGTTACTCAACAGGGTTGGCGTTGGGAGAGACCCAGTACTTC. Translated: CASSYSTGLALGETQYF. The chain uses TRBV6-5 and TRBJ2-5, with D possibly being TRBD1 (6 bases). This CDR3 comprises 17 residues. The V end was cut by 0 bases, the J end by 4 bases, with 18 bases between. Germline V lookup: CDR1 MNHEY, CDR2 SVGAGI.

Ten or more counts support this clonotype. CDR3 DNA: TGTGCCAGTACGCACGGGGTCGTGGATGAGCAGTTCTTC. Its protein product is CASTHGVVDEQFF. The chain carries TRBV19 and TRBJ2-1, with D perhaps TRBD2 (5 bases). The CDR3 runs 13 residues. The V gene lost 7 bases and the J gene lost 8 bases, with 15 bases spanning the gap. Germline V gene lookup returns CDR1 LNHDA and CDR2 SQIVND (reference sequence).